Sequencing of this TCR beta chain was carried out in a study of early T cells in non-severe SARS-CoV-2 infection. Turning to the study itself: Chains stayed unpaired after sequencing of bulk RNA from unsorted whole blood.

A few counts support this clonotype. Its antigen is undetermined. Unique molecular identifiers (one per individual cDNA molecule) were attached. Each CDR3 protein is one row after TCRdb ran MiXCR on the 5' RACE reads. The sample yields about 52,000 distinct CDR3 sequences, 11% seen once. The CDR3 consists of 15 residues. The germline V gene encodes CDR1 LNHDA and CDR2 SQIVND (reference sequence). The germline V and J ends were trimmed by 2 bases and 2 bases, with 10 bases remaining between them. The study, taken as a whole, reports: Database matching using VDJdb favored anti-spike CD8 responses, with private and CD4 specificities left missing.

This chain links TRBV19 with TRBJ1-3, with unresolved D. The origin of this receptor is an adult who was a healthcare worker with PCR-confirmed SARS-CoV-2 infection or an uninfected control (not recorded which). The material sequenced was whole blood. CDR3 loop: CASSISSGPGNTIYF. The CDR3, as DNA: TGTGCCAGTAGTATATCTTCAGGACCTGGAAACACCATATATTTT.